This T cell receptor beta chain was found in a study of T cell repertoires in cytomegalovirus infection. Study information: In public TCR beta signatures, there were indications of both CMV infection and matching HLA type.

Each CDR3 protein is one row after TCRdb ran MiXCR on the reads. The sample lists approximately 76,000 distinct CDR3 sequences, about 3.8% occurring once. The CDR3 length is 16 residues. Losses at the gene ends were 5 bases for V and 9 bases for J; bases not matched to a gene: 13. CDR1 and CDR2 from the germline V gene are LNHDA and SQIVND (reference sequence). Whole-study results and caveats: Accumulated public TCR beta family frequency recognized individuals carrying CMV together with the relevant HLA. In two of eight donors, the top clonotype was HLA-C-restricted CMV-specific.

There are many counts of this clonotype. What it recognizes is unknown. The receptor comes from a human donor in good health (CMV status not recorded). Some clones in this sample may be carry-over from other donors' samples. Material: PBMCs. V usage is TRBV19 and J usage is TRBJ1-6, with 7 bases matching TRBD1. The CDR3 coding sequence is TGTGCCAGTAGTGCCGACAGGGTTCAACGAGGTTCACCCCTCCACTTT. This gives the protein CASSADRVQRGSPLHF.